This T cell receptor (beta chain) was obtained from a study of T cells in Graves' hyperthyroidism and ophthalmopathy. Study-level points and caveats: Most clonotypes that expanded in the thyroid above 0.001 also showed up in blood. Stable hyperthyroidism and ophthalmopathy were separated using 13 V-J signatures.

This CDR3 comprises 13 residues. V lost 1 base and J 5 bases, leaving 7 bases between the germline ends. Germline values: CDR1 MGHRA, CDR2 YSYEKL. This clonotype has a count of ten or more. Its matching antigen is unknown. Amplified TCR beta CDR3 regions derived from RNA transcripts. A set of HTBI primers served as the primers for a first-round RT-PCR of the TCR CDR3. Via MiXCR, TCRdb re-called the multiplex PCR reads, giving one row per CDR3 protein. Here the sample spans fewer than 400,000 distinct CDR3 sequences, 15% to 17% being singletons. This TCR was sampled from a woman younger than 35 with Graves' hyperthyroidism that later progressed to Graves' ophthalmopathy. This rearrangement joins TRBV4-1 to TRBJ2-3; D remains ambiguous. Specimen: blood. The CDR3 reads CASSQARQDTQYF. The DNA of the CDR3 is TGCGCCAGCAGCCAAGCTCGCCAAGATACGCAGTATTTT.